The 6 T cell receptor beta chains below come from one sample, sequenced in a study of T-cell memory formation after mild COVID-19. Each CDR3 protein is one row after TCRdb ran MiXCR on the 5' RACE reads. The data contain just over 300,000 distinct CDR3 sequences, around 19% of them singletons. Sample: PBMCs or a T cell subset sorted from them (not recorded which). These receptors originate from a man between 18 and 29 years old who had mild COVID-19 (a few samples of this study predate the infection). Cell type and time point are not known.

The chain combines TRBV20-1 with TRBJ2-3, with unresolved D. Germline V gene lookup returns CDR1 DFQATT and CDR2 SNEGSKA (reference sequence). This CDR3 is built from 14 residues. Between the trimmed V and J ends, which lost 1 base and 3 bases, there was a span of 11 bases. The DNA of the CDR3 is TGCAGTGCTAGAGTGGGCGGCAGGACAGATACGCAGTATTTT. Its translation: CSARVGGRTDTQYF.

This clonotype was seen more than once but under ten times. This chain links TRBV12-3 or TRBV12-4 with TRBJ2-7; 14 bases line up with TRBD2. This CDR3 comprises 16 residues. With 4 bases clipped from V and 4 bases from J, the junction kept 6 bases outside the gene matches. CDR3 region: CASSSGLAGGGYEQYF. The CDR3 bases are TGTGCCAGCAGTTCCGGACTAGCGGGGGGTGGATACGAGCAGTACTTC.

The chain is built from TRBV4-1 and TRBJ2-1; 7 bases match TRBD2. In germline, CDR1 is MGHRA, CDR2 YSYEKL. V lost 0 bases to trimming and J lost 10 bases; unmatched junction nucleotides: 3. This CDR3 has 13 amino acids. The CDR3 region has the DNA TGCGCCAGCAGCCAAGACTGGCGGGGGGAGCAGTTCTTC. This sequence encodes CASSQDWRGEQFF.

This clonotype was observed at least ten times. The rearrangement joins TRBV4-2 to TRBJ2-6; no clear D gene. The CDR3 is 13 amino acids. From germline, CDR1 is LGHNA and CDR2 YNFKEQ. Trimming took off 4 bases at V and 4 bases at J, with 5 bases between the two ends. CDR3 sequence reads: CASSPPGANVLTF. The CDR3 DNA sequence: TGTGCCAGCAGCCCCCCCGGGGCCAACGTCCTGACTTTC.

The table lists this clonotype with a few counts. This sequence joins TRBV6-5 and TRBJ2-3; 15 bases fit TRBD2. With V trimmed by 5 bases and J by 6 bases, 15 bases remained unmatched. The CDR3 extends over 19 amino acids. Germline V gene sequence: CDR1 MNHEY, CDR2 SVGAGI. DNA for the CDR3: TGTGCCAGCAGTAGGGGACTAGCGGGGGGACGCCCCCAGACTGATACGCAGTATTTT. Translated, it gives CASSRGLAGGRPQTDTQYF.

The CDR3 DNA is TGTGCCAGCAGCGACTCACGCGGCACCGGGGAGCTGTTTTTT. Amino acid sequence: CASSDSRGTGELFF. This sequence joins TRBV9 and TRBJ2-2; no reliable D call. The germline gives CDR1 SGDLS, CDR2 YYNGEE. The V and J ends lost 3 bases and 4 bases respectively, with 10 bases between them. The CDR3 covers 14 residues.